Listed below are T cell receptor beta chains from one sample, sequenced in a study of shared clonotypes between healthy human individuals. Measured with immunoSEQ multiplex PCR; TCRdb has only the in-frame clones, and not every one. The sample has 2,100,000 or so clones, 90% to 96% seen once; the top ten hold roughly 0.13%. Input material: naive CD4+ T cells sorted from blood. The source is a man aged 18 to 29 in good health. Both conserved end residues are part of each CDR3. Each record gives: V gene, D gene, J gene, clone size, CDR3 protein, CDR3 DNA. A D gene is named only where the DNA matches it firmly. Expanded clones get a size class; other rows say once, few or many, or leave the size out.

TRBV5-4	.	TRBJ2-7	.	CASSLGAGSYEQYF	TGTGCCAGCAGCTTGGGGGCCGGCTCCTACGAGCAGTACTTC
TRBV5-5	.	TRBJ1-6	.	CASSLKTGNSPLHF	TGTGCCAGCAGCTTGAAGACGGGTAATTCACCCCTCCACTTT
TRBV18	.	TRBJ2-3	.	CASSPTGDTQYF	TGTGCCAGCTCACCCACGGGAGATACGCAGTATTTT
TRBV30	.	TRBJ1-4	few	CAWSKGLSEKLFF	TGTGCCTGGAGTAAGGGGCTGAGTGAAAAACTGTTTTTT
TRBV27	.	TRBJ1-2	.	CASSPRGGSYGYTF	TGTGCCAGCAGTCCTCGGGGGGGCAGCTATGGCTACACCTTC
TRBV30	.	TRBJ2-3	.	CAWSVGGTDTQYF	TGTGCCTGGAGTGTCGGGGGAACAGATACGCAGTATTTT
TRBV15	TRBD2	TRBJ2-3	.	CATSRGTQGLAASTDTQYF	TGTGCCACCAGCAGGGGCACGCAAGGACTAGCGGCTAGCACAGATACGCAGTATTTT
TRBV6-5	.	TRBJ1-2	.	CATTTQGMGYTF	TGTGCCACCACGACGCAGGGAATGGGCTACACCTTC
TRBV18	TRBD1	TRBJ1-2	.	CASSPNQGAEGYTF	TGTGCCAGCTCACCCAACCAGGGGGCAGAAGGCTACACCTTC
TRBV19	.	TRBJ1-5	.	CASSIPGNQPQHF	TGTGCCAGTAGTATACCTGGAAATCAGCCCCAGCATTTT
TRBV29-1	.	TRBJ2-5	.	CSAKEGLETQYF	TGCAGCGCCAAGGAGGGATTGGAGACCCAGTACTTC
TRBV28	.	TRBJ1-2	.	CASSKQQGNYGYTF	TGTGCCAGCAGCAAACAACAGGGCAACTATGGCTACACCTTC
TRBV6-5	.	TRBJ1-5	.	CASRLVTDSNQPQHF	TGTGCCAGCAGGCTCGTGACAGATAGCAATCAGCCCCAGCATTTT
TRBV28	.	TRBJ1-5	.	CATKWAASNQPQHF	TGTGCCACCAAGTGGGCCGCGAGCAATCAGCCCCAGCATTTT
TRBV5-1	.	TRBJ1-6	.	CASSLAVGGSPLHF	TGCGCCAGCAGCTTGGCCGTGGGGGGTTCACCCCTCCACTTT
TRBV10-2	.	TRBJ1-2	.	CATALTSNYGYTF	TGCGCCACCGCACTGACTTCTAACTATGGCTACACCTTC
TRBV19	.	TRBJ2-7	.	CASSTDREEQYF	TGTGCCAGTAGTACGGACAGAGAGGAGCAGTACTTC
TRBV10-3	.	TRBJ1-2	.	CAISEFGGEEGYTF	TGTGCCATCAGTGAATTTGGGGGAGAGGAGGGCTACACCTTC
TRBV10-3	.	TRBJ1-1	.	CAISEREKLTEAFF	TGTGCCATCAGTGAAAGGGAAAAACTTACTGAAGCTTTCTTT
TRBV7-2	.	TRBJ2-5	.	CASSLSSETQYF	TGTGCCAGCAGCTTATCAAGTGAGACCCAGTACTTC
TRBV4-3	TRBD1	TRBJ1-2	.	CASSQDIGQGYGYTF	TGCGCCAGCAGCCAAGATATCGGACAGGGCTATGGCTACACCTTC
TRBV5-1	TRBD1	TRBJ2-1	.	CASSWDRVGYNEQFF	TGCGCCAGCAGCTGGGACAGGGTTGGATACAATGAGCAGTTCTTC
TRBV7-2	.	TRBJ2-1	.	CASSLGEAYNEQFF	TGTGCCAGCAGCTTGGGCGAAGCCTACAATGAGCAGTTCTTC
TRBV5-6	TRBD1	TRBJ1-5	.	CASSLRTGGGQPQHF	TGTGCCAGCAGCTTAAGGACAGGGGGGGGTCAGCCCCAGCATTTT
TRBV5-1	.	TRBJ1-2	.	CASSLDSLGYTF	TGCGCCAGCAGCTTGGACTCGTTGGGCTACACCTTC
TRBV7-2	TRBD1	TRBJ2-7	.	CASSTTGGSYEQYF	TGTGCCAGCAGCACGACAGGGGGATCCTACGAGCAGTACTTC
TRBV5-6	.	TRBJ1-6	.	CASSPTGGNYNSPLHF	TGTGCCAGCAGCCCAACTGGGGGGAATTATAATTCACCCCTCCACTTT
TRBV5-8	.	TRBJ2-2	.	CASSLGPTSSGELFF	TGTGCCAGCAGCTTAGGGCCTACTTCGTCCGGGGAGCTGTTTTTT
TRBV27	.	TRBJ2-1	once	CASSLGLDSYNEQFF	TGTGCCAGCAGTTTGGGGCTTGACTCCTACAATGAGCAGTTCTTC
TRBV25-1	.	TRBJ2-7	.	CASSHPGRDEQYF	TGTGCCAGCAGCCACCCAGGGCGCGACGAGCAGTACTTC
TRBV11-2	.	TRBJ1-1	.	CASSFGSGTEAFF	.
TRBV5-1	TRBD2	TRBJ2-5	.	CASSLNSGSGAWETQYF	TGCGCCAGCAGCTTAAATAGCGGGAGTGGGGCTTGGGAGACCCAGTACTTC
TRBV28	.	TRBJ1-1	.	CASSRNTGSDTEAFF	TGTGCCAGCAGTAGAAATACAGGGTCTGACACTGAAGCTTTCTTT
TRBV5-1	.	TRBJ1-1	.	CASSFAGNTEAFF	TGCGCCAGCAGCTTCGCGGGTAACACTGAAGCTTTCTTT
TRBV20-1	.	TRBJ2-7	.	CSAKTSYEQYF	TGCAGTGCAAAGACTAGTTACGAGCAGTACTTC
TRBV5-1	TRBD1	TRBJ2-7	.	CASSYDRVEYEQYF	TGCGCCAGTTCCTATGACAGGGTAGAGTACGAGCAGTACTTC
TRBV5-1	TRBD1	TRBJ2-1	.	CASSLGAGGLYNEQFF	TGCGCCAGCAGCTTGGGAGCAGGGGGATTGTACAATGAGCAGTTCTTC
TRBV7-9	.	TRBJ2-3	.	CASSLVVGEGTDTQYF	TGTGCCAGCAGCTTAGTAGTCGGGGAGGGCACAGATACGCAGTATTTT
TRBV6-5	.	TRBJ1-1	once	CASSYHQTMNTEAFF	TGTGCCAGCAGTTACCATCAGACTATGAACACTGAAGCTTTCTTT
TRBV11-3	.	TRBJ2-7	.	CASSLAGGSYEQYF	TGTGCCAGCAGCTTAGCTGGAGGGTCCTACGAGCAGTACTTC
TRBV29-1	.	TRBJ1-1	.	CSVGNSAEAFF	TGCAGCGTTGGAAACTCAGCTGAAGCTTTCTTT
TRBV5-1	.	TRBJ1-1	.	CASSQAWNTEAFF	TGCGCCAGCAGCCAAGCATGGAACACTGAAGCTTTCTTT
TRBV5-1	TRBD1	TRBJ2-7	.	CASSPQPGQGSYEQYF	TGCGCCAGCAGCCCCCAACCGGGACAGGGATCCTACGAGCAGTACTTC
TRBV7-9	TRBD1	TRBJ1-3	.	CASRLTGVGNTIYF	TGTGCCAGCCGATTGACAGGGGTCGGAAACACCATATATTTT
TRBV5-1	TRBD2	TRBJ2-1	.	CASSLVLAGGDEQFF	TGCGCCAGCAGCTTGGTGCTAGCGGGAGGAGATGAGCAGTTCTTC
TRBV10-3	TRBD2	TRBJ2-7	.	CAIRSGRDYEQYF	TGTGCCATCCGAAGCGGGAGGGACTACGAGCAGTACTTC
TRBV4-2	TRBD1	TRBJ2-5	once	CASSQEIAGGQETQYF	TGTGCCAGCAGCCAAGAAATAGCAGGGGGCCAAGAGACCCAGTACTTC
TRBV6-1	TRBD1	TRBJ1-2	.	CASRPLTGATGGYTF	TGTGCCAGCAGACCTTTGACAGGGGCCACCGGTGGCTACACCTTC